A selection of T cell receptor beta chains follows, all from one sample in a study of T cells expressing NK-cell markers. From its re-call of the 5' RACE reads, TCRdb lists each CDR3 protein once, without DNA. This repertoire comprises about 370,000 distinct CDR3 sequences; its ten largest clones make up around a tenth. The sample consisted of blood T cells: a sorted CD56 or NKG2C T cell subset, CD4+ or CD8+ T cells, or bulk PBMC T cells (not recorded which). Receptors originate from a woman in her 50s in good health. CDR3s include the opening cysteine and the closing phenylalanine or tryptophan.

j_call	v_call	cdr3_aa
TRBJ2-1	TRBV20-1	CSARGVGGGHNEQFF
TRBJ2-3	TRBV9	CASSGTTTSTDTQYF
TRBJ2-3	TRBV29-1	CSVVGGTIPDTQYF
TRBJ1-1	TRBV4-1	CASSQVILNTEAFF
TRBJ2-1	TRBV25-1	CASTYSGRPRDEQFF
TRBJ1-6	TRBV27	CASSGIRDSVRRSPLHF
TRBJ2-6	TRBV5-1	CASSFIELSSGANVLTF
TRBJ2-3	TRBV6-2/TRBV6-3	CASSPVGLNTDTQYF
TRBJ2-1	TRBV18	CASSPRGLVADYNEQFF
TRBJ1-1	TRBV5-1	CASSTGQGASTEAFF
TRBJ1-2	TRBV24-1	CATSGQGSNGYTF
TRBJ1-5	TRBV7-9	CASSLNQGQPQHF
TRBJ2-5	TRBV7-9	CASSRIGRLQETQYF
TRBJ2-3	TRBV6-5	CASEHTDTQYF
TRBJ2-1	TRBV11-3	CASSNHRTSSYNEQFF
TRBJ2-7	TRBV3-1	CASSRTTGGNSYEQYF
TRBJ2-7	TRBV11-3	CASSLMTSGYEQYF
TRBJ2-3	TRBV18	CASSPDSTDTQYF
TRBJ2-1	TRBV27	CASSPGTDGAEQFF
TRBJ1-2	TRBV13	CASSLPGSSGYTF
TRBJ2-3	TRBV29-1	CSVGGSTDTQYF
TRBJ1-5	TRBV12-3/TRBV12-4	CASSRAQGPQHF
TRBJ2-3	TRBV6-5	CASRGAGGTDTQYF
TRBJ2-1	TRBV6-5	CASSSRTATYNEQFF
TRBJ2-3	TRBV20-1	CSAWLGPTQYF
TRBJ2-1	TRBV5-1	CASSFVAGTYNEQFF
TRBJ2-1	TRBV5-1	CASSLDSSFNEQFF
TRBJ2-1	TRBV7-9	CASSLEGPNSYNEQFF